The clone carrying this TCR beta chain was picked up a small number of times. Its cognate antigen is unknown. The V and J ends lost 6 bases and 3 bases, in that order; junction bases with no gene match: 2. This CDR3 spans 14 amino acids. Germline V gene data show CDR1 as MNHNY and CDR2 as SVGAGI (reference sequence). This entry belongs to a study of CD8+ T cells in alopecia areata. Study outcomes and limitations: Although TCR sharing was seen in mice, sharing across patients was less clear, possibly for HLA-related reasons. Elevated clonality characterized lesional scalp relative to normal scalp, particularly in alopecia totalis/universalis.

Alopecia areata patients provided lesional scalp punch biopsies and peripheral blood, both collected for the study. Cell sorting on a FACSAria was used to separate CD4+ and CD8+ T cells from the PBMCs. Extraction of RNA preceded its reverse transcription into cDNA, which served as the sequencing template. The protocol was immunoSEQ multiplex PCR, while the TCRdb copy is restricted to in-frame clones and leaves out a portion. The repertoire holds roughly 140,000 clones, around 51% seen once, with 0.95% to 1% in the top ten. V and J are TRBV6-6 and TRBJ2-7, with 13 bases matching TRBD2. This clonotype originated in a human donor with alopecia areata. The input for sequencing was CD4+ T cells sorted from blood, taken at week 0. The CDR3 DNA reads TGTGCCAGCAGAAGACTAGCGGGAGGCTACGAGCAGTACTTC. Its protein product is CASRRLAGGYEQYF.